The present T cell receptor (beta chain) was sequenced within a study of Graves' ophthalmopathy and Graves' hyperthyroidism. Study details: Blood was drawn at initial diagnosis, before any treatment. Whole-study results and caveats: Appearing in blood as well were most expanded thyroid clonotypes above 0.001 frequency.

PBMCs had their origin in fresh peripheral blood (around 10 ml). Trimming pared 5 bases from V and 0 bases from J, leaving 10 bases between. Germline V gene data show CDR1 as SGHTA and CDR2 as FQGNSA. The CDR3 totals 14 residues. Amplifying from RNA transcripts, the study obtained TCR beta CDR3 regions. First-round RT-PCR employed HTBI primers, with a second-round multiplex PCR after it. MiXCR, run by TCRdb on the multiplex PCR reads, gives a single entry per CDR3 protein. The sample holds fewer than 400,000 distinct CDR3 sequences, about 17% seen once. Concerning this clonotype itself: Its antigen is unidentified.

This receptor was taken from a woman aged 18-29 years with Graves' ophthalmopathy. The gene calls are TRBV7-2 and TRBJ2-5; D is ambiguous. Sequenced input: peripheral blood. DNA for the CDR3: TGTGCCAGCAGCCCCCCTACGTACCAAGAGACCCAGTACTTC. It encodes CASSPPTYQETQYF. Full variable domain (missing parts from reference TRBV7-2 and TRBJ2-5): GAGVSQSPSNKVTEKGKDVELRCDPISGHTALYWYRQSLGQGLEFLIYFQGNSAPDKSGLPSDRFSAERTGGSVSTLTIQRTQQEDSAVYLCASSPPTYQETQYFGPGTRLLVL.